A single TCR beta chain is shown here with its context. What it recognizes is unknown. Germline values: CDR1 LGHNA, CDR2 YNFKEQ. Unmatched junction bases numbered 18, after V lost 5 bases and J lost 6 bases. This CDR3 comprises 20 residues. The sample originates from a study of CD8 T cells in ankylosing spondylitis. General study results and limits: Researchers reportedly found disease-linked clones significantly enriched in matched ankylosing spondylitis synovial fluid. Apparently characteristic of ankylosing spondylitis blood was a TCR beta motif (roughly eight highly homologous variants).

In making TCR beta libraries, quantitative 5'-RACE with molecular barcodes was used. Using its own MiXCR run on the 5' RACE reads, TCRdb lists one record per CDR3 protein. In the table there are almost 400,000 distinct CDR3 sequences, 20% to 25% of which are singletons. The chain uses TRBV4-2 and TRBJ1-6; 11 bases are shared with TRBD1. The sequence was collected from a male donor with ankylosing spondylitis. Sequencing input: blood, either unsorted or a sorted T cell fraction (not recorded which). This chain's CDR3 is CASSAKGGQGAFTSNSPLHF. Here the CDR3 DNA reads TGTGCCAGCAGCGCCAAGGGCGGACAGGGGGCATTCACTTCTAATTCACCCCTCCACTTT.